This T cell receptor (beta chain) was sequenced during a study of shared clonotypes between healthy human individuals. Whole-study findings and limits: Across subsets, estimated richness was generally greater for naive than for memory populations.

Deep was the level used in running the assay. Each PCR replicate from the sorted subsets contained about 200 ng DNA, which is about 30,000 T cell genomes. This table comes from immunoSEQ multiplex PCR, and its TCRdb copy is limited to in-frame clones, with some not included. The repertoire consists of about 2 million clones, with 85% to 95% occurring once and the leading ten covering 0.1% to 0.15%. Comments on this clone: No antigen is known for it.

The CDR3 spans 13 residues. Trimming left V 1 base short and J 5 bases short, with 8 bases between. Looked up from germline, CDR1 is KGHSH and CDR2 is LQKENI. This receptor was taken from a man aged 18 to 29 in good health. The chain is built from TRBV18 and TRBJ2-5; D remains ambiguous. The material sequenced was naive CD4+ T cells sorted from blood. The sample's subset: CD45RA+ positively selected. This CDR3 reads CASSPRARETQYF. CDR3 in DNA: TGTGCCAGCTCACCACGGGCCCGCGAGACCCAGTACTTC.